A single sample gave rise to the 22 T cell receptor beta chains below, sequenced in a study of blood T cell repertoires in COVID-19. Profiling relied on immunoSEQ multiplex PCR, and the TCRdb table lists in-frame clones only, not all of them. Of tens of thousands of clones listed, around 85% were seen once; the top ten hold less than 6.5%. The sample comprised peripheral blood. These receptors came from a man aged 55 to 69 with acute or convalescent COVID-19.

V gene TRBV9 combines with J gene TRBJ2-5; 10 bases map to TRBD2. This CDR3 contains 17 residues. Trimming cost V 1 base and J 4 bases; bases outside gene matches: 10. Per germline, CDR1 SGDLS and CDR2 YYNGEE. For the CDR3, the DNA is TGTGCCAGCAGCGTAAAGAGCGGGGGGGATTGGGGAGAGACCCAGTACTTC. Translating gives CASSVKSGGDWGETQYF.

In the case of this clone: An end of the junction does not agree with germline; a read error may underlie this. The rearrangement joins TRBV20-1 to TRBJ1-1, with D possibly being TRBD1 (6 bases). The CDR3 length is 11 residues. The germline gives CDR1 DFQATT, CDR2 SNEGSKA (reference sequence). The CDR3 sequence is CSARPQGTLTF. The CDR3 DNA reads TGCAGTGCTAGACCTCAGGGGACCCTAACGTTT.

As to this clone: Other DNA sequences in this specimen translate into the identical CDR3. The CDR3 here is CASSYQGLNGYTF. CDR3 in DNA: TGCGCCAGCAGCTATCAGGGATTGAATGGCTACACCTTC. The gene calls are TRBV5-1 and TRBJ1-2; tentative D call: TRBD1 (5 bases). CDR1 is SGHRS, CDR2 YFSETQ, per germline. The V end was cut by 3 bases, the J end by 6 bases, with 12 bases between. The CDR3 is made up of 13 amino acids.

The rearrangement uses TRBV27 and TRBJ1-2; 8 bases map to TRBD1. The V gene end was trimmed by 5 bases and the J gene end by 1 base; junction bases not matched to a gene: 3. This CDR3 spans 14 amino acids. Per germline, CDR1 MNHEY and CDR2 SMNVEV (reference sequence). The CDR3 nucleotides read TGTGCCAGCAGTCCGACAGGGGTTAACTATGGCTACACCTTC. Encoded protein: CASSPTGVNYGYTF.

The chain carries TRBV19 and TRBJ2-2; 11 positions agree with TRBD2. V gave up 5 bases and J gave up 1 base; unmatched junction bases: 3. This CDR3 comprises 16 residues. Germline lookup yields CDR1 LNHDA and CDR2 SQIVND (reference sequence). The CDR3 sequence: CASSQLAGENTGELFF. CDR3 nucleotides: TGTGCCAGTAGTCAACTAGCGGGGGAGAACACCGGGGAGCTGTTTTTT. Combining the CDR3 with reference TRBV19 and TRBJ2-2 gives the whole variable domain DGGITQSPKYLFRKEGQNVTLSCEQNLNHDAMYWYRQDPGQGLRLIYYSQIVNDFQKGDIAEGYSVSREKKESFPLTVTSAQKNPTAFYLCASSQLAGENTGELFFGEGSRLTVL.

This clone has a handful of counts. The chain carries TRBV6-6 and TRBJ1-1, with no clear D. Trimming pared 0 bases from V and 4 bases from J, leaving 6 bases between. The CDR3 is 13 residues long. CDR1 and CDR2 from the germline V gene are MNHNY and SVGAGI (reference sequence). CDR3 coding DNA: TGTGCCAGCAGTTACTCGGTTAGCACTGAAGCTTTCTTT. As protein: CASSYSVSTEAFF.

This clone was counted once. This chain joins TRBV27 and TRBJ1-1, with 11 nucleotides matching TRBD1. With 5 bases clipped from V and 4 bases from J, the junction kept 9 bases outside the gene matches. The CDR3 extends over 16 amino acids. Germline V CDR1 and CDR2: MNHEY, SMNVEV (reference sequence). For the CDR3, the DNA is TGTGCCAGCAGTCCCCTCGGGACAGGGGGAAGCACTGAAGCTTTCTTT. It yields the protein CASSPLGTGGSTEAFF.

The chain carries TRBV11-2 and TRBJ2-7, with D unresolved. The ends were cut back, 1 base at V and 2 bases at J, with 21 bases in the middle. From germline, CDR1 is SGHAT and CDR2 FQNNGV. The CDR3 runs to 18 residues. CDR3 coding DNA: TGTGCCAGCAGCTTAGTCCTTCCTTGGGCCCGCACCCCCTACGAGCAGTACTTC. It encodes CASSLVLPWARTPYEQYF.

V usage is TRBV6-5 and J usage is TRBJ2-7; 8 bases agree with TRBD1. The CDR3 spans 14 residues. The V and J ends lost 6 bases and 2 bases, in that order; junction bases with no gene match: 6. Germline V CDR1 and CDR2: MNHEY, SVGAGI. Written as DNA, the CDR3 is TGTGCCAGCAGCCTTGGGACAGGACCCTACGAGCAGTACTTC. It translates to CASSLGTGPYEQYF.

J is TRBJ1-6 and V is TRBV19, with D maybe TRBD1 (6 bases). The ends were cut back, 11 bases at V and 5 bases at J, with 13 bases in the middle. The CDR3 has 13 residues. Germline V CDR1 and CDR2: LNHDA, SQIVND (reference sequence). DNA of the CDR3: TGTGCCGCCGGCAGGGGAAATAATTCACCCCTCCACTTT. Amino acids: CAAGRGNNSPLHF.

V and J are TRBV6-2 or TRBV6-3 and TRBJ1-1; weak D call: TRBD1 (6 bases). The germline gives CDR1 MNHEY, CDR2 SVGEGT. V was clipped by 2 bases and J by 3 bases, with 10 bases between them. This CDR3 is 14 amino acids long. CDR3 nucleotides: TGTGCCAGCAGTTACGTGAGGGGGTACACTGAAGCTTTCTTT. Its protein product is CASSYVRGYTEAFF.

To note about this clone: Germline and junction disagree at one end, which may indicate a read error. CDR3 region: CSAEDSYNEQFF. The CDR3 nucleotides are TGCAGCGCTGAAGACAGTTACAATGAGCAGTTCTTC. V and J are TRBV29-1 and TRBJ2-1; D may be TRBD1 (5 bases). Germline assignment: CDR1 SQVTM and CDR2 ANQGSEA. The CDR3 is made up of 12 amino acids.

This clone was seen more than once but under ten times. The rearrangement uses TRBV10-3 and TRBJ1-3; 9 nucleotides align to TRBD1. Germline CDR1 and CDR2: ENHRY and SYGVKD. Trimming removed 7 bases from V and 2 bases from J; junction bases left unmatched: 18. The CDR3 is 19 residues long. CDR3 nucleotide sequence: TGTGCCATCAACCACGACCGAGGGACAGGGAGGGTCCCTGGAAACACCATATATTTT. Its translation is CAINHDRGTGRVPGNTIYF.

In nucleotides, the CDR3 is TGTGCCAGCACGGACAGGGTGATTCAGCCCCAGCATTTT. Translated, it gives CASTDRVIQPQHF. V usage is TRBV12-3 or TRBV12-4 and J usage is TRBJ1-5; 8 bases match TRBD1. The CDR3 contains 13 residues. J gave up 6 bases and V 7 bases, and 5 bases lay outside the gene matches.

This chain joins TRBV15 and TRBJ2-1; TRBD1 matches at 7 bases. The CDR3 extends over 18 amino acids. Looked up from germline, CDR1 is LNHNV and CDR2 is YYDKDF (reference sequence). V lost 0 bases and J lost 3; bases outside the gene matches: 11. The CDR3 region is CATSRDRIRQGGYNEQFF. As DNA, the CDR3 is TGTGCCACCAGCAGAGATAGGATCAGACAGGGTGGCTACAATGAGCAGTTCTTC.

The gene calls are TRBV12-3 or TRBV12-4 and TRBJ1-1, with 8 bases matching TRBD1. There are 13 residues in the CDR3. Trimming took 6 bases from V and 4 from J; bases not matched to a gene: 4. CDR3 DNA sequence: TGTGCCAGCAGAGCCCAGGGGGCCACTGAAGCTTTCTTT. It codes for CASRAQGATEAFF.

The table lists this clone with a count of one. The rearrangement uses TRBV6-2 or TRBV6-3 and TRBJ2-1; TRBD2 aligns across 10 bases. This CDR3 is 14 amino acids long. After removal of 5 bases from V and 7 bases from J, the junction contained 5 bases not matched to a gene. Germline V gene data show CDR1 as MNHEY and CDR2 as SVGEGT. The CDR3 loop reads CASSQPGLANEQFF. CDR3 coding DNA: TGTGCCAGCAGTCAACCGGGACTAGCGAATGAGCAGTTCTTC.

The V call is TRBV29-1, the J call TRBJ1-2, with unresolved D. The CDR3 is made up of 13 amino acids. The germline CDR1 and CDR2 sequences are SQVTM and ANQGSEA. Deletions cut 2 bases from V and 4 bases from J, with 11 bases between. DNA for the CDR3: TGCAGCGTTGAATGGCCCCTAGGCTATGGCTACACCTTC. Translation gives CSVEWPLGYGYTF. The full variable domain, its missing parts supplied by reference TRBV29-1 and TRBJ1-2, is SAVISQKPSRDICQRGTSLTIQCQVDSQVTMMFWYRQQPGQSLTLIATANQGSEATYESGFVIDKFPISRPNLTFSTLTVSNMSPEDSSIYLCSVEWPLGYGYTFGSGTRLTVV.

The chain is built from TRBV9 and TRBJ1-3; 7 bases line up with TRBD1. The CDR3 is made up of 16 amino acids. After removal of 3 bases from V and 2 bases from J, the junction contained 8 bases not matched to a gene. The germline gives CDR1 SGDLS, CDR2 YYNGEE. The CDR3 region has the DNA TGTGCCAGCAGCGCCGGGACAGTTCATCCTGGAAACACCATATATTTT. Translation: CASSAGTVHPGNTIYF. The variable domain in full, with the rest retrieved from reference TRBV9 and TRBJ1-3, is DSGVTQTPKHLITATGQRVTLRCSPRSGDLSVYWYQQSLDQGLQFLIQYYNGEERAKGNILERFSAQQFPDLHSELNLSSLELGDSALYFCASSAGTVHPGNTIYFGEGSWLTVV.

V is TRBV5-5 and J is TRBJ1-5, with D perhaps matching TRBD1 (6 bases). CDR1 is SGHKS, CDR2 YYEKEE, per germline (reference sequence). The CDR3 runs to 16 residues. The V gene lost 4 bases and the J gene lost 0 bases, with 14 bases spanning the gap. The CDR3 loop reads CASSEGGINSNQPQHF. The CDR3 DNA sequence: TGTGCCAGCAGCGAGGGGGGGATCAATAGCAATCAGCCCCAGCATTTT.

This chain links TRBV19 with TRBJ1-2, with D possibly matching TRBD1 (6 bases). V was shortened by 1 base and J by 4 bases, with 13 bases between the two germline ends. The CDR3 is 15 amino acids. In germline, CDR1 is LNHDA, CDR2 SQIVND (reference sequence). CDR3 coding DNA: TGTGCCAGTAGTATAGTTTTACAGGGTGCCTATGGCTACACCTTC. This translates into CASSIVLQGAYGYTF.

This rearrangement joins TRBV3-1 (or the pseudogene TRBV3-2) to TRBJ1-1; TRBD1 matches at 8 bases. Germline CDR1 reads LGHDT; CDR2 reads YNNKEL (reference sequence). V lost 2 bases to trimming and J lost 7 bases; unmatched junction nucleotides: 6. There are 14 residues in the CDR3. The CDR3 sequence is CASSQQGARGEAFF. DNA for the CDR3: TGTGCCAGCAGCCAACAGGGGGCGCGAGGTGAAGCTTTCTTT.